The T cell receptor beta chain under discussion was sequenced for a study of CXCR3-negative and CXCR3-positive naive CD8 T cells. The study made its TRB cDNA libraries by 5' RACE, adding UMI labels. From the 5' RACE reads, TCRdb lists one entry per CDR3 protein and no DNA. The table for this sample gives 150,000 to 180,000 distinct CDR3 sequences. Turning to this clonotype: Its antigen is not known.

CDR1 and CDR2 (germline): LNHNV, YYDKDF (reference sequence). The CDR3 extends over 13 amino acids. Study-wide results and caveats: Researchers report CXCR3 expression partially decreased after cryopreservation, with fresh PBMCs used in most assays. Naive cells with CXCR3 showed TRB CDR3s that were more hydrophobic than those in CXCR3-negative naive cells.

The V call is TRBV15, the J call TRBJ2-1. The source of this sequence is a human donor in good health. Some clones in this sample may be carry-over from other donors' samples. Sequencing used naive CXCR3+ CD8+ T cells from blood. Specified subset: CD45RO-CCR7+CD27+CD95- naive CD8+ T cells expressing CXCR3 (TNR3+). CDR3 sequence reads: CATSRDRDNEQFF.